The T cell receptor beta chain under discussion was sequenced for a study of shared clonotypes between healthy human individuals. Study results and limitations: Several donors showed sharing of around 5% of naive CD4 clonotypes.

Clones were read by immunoSEQ multiplex PCR, and TCRdb kept only the in-frame ones, dropping some. This table holds more than 850,000 clones, roughly 74% found once. Note on this clone: Its target is not known.

Every one of the donors was a Caucasian adult that lived in Nashville, Tennessee. The sample comprised memory CD4+ T cells from PBMCs. Described subset: CD45RA-negative fraction. The sequence was collected from a man aged 18 to 30 in good health. Some clones in this sample may be carry-over from other donors' samples.

As DNA, the CDR3 is TGCGCCAGCAGCCAGAAAGGGGGAGAGACCCAGTACTTC. This gives the protein CASSQKGGETQYF. The chain carries TRBV4-3 and TRBJ2-5; tentatively, D is TRBD1 (6 bases). The CDR3 is 13 amino acids. Germline V gives CDR1 LGHNA, CDR2 YSLEER. V dropped 3 bases and J dropped 4 bases, with 9 bases sitting between them.